This T cell receptor beta chain was obtained from a study of shared clonotypes between healthy human individuals. Here immunoSEQ multiplex PCR was the method, and the copy in TCRdb shows in-frame clones only, minus some. The data show 400,000 or so clones, 96% seen once. Regarding the study as a whole: Across a handful of donors, naive CD4 shared roughly 5%, naive CD8 3.5% to 4%, memory CD4 more than 2%, memory CD8 roughly 0.37%.

This clone was seen more than once but under ten times. Antigen unknown. V lost 3 bases, J lost 6 bases, and 10 bases stayed unmatched. Per germline, CDR1 GTSNPN and CDR2 SVGIG (reference sequence). CDR3 length equals 14 residues. Healthy HIV-negative adults without recent acute infections or vaccinations served as donors. This TCR came from a man aged 25-45 years in good health. Material: memory CD8+ T cells sorted from blood. Subset given: CD45RO+ cells pooled with CCR7-negative TemRA cells. V and J are TRBV30 and TRBJ2-5; 7 bases align to TRBD2. The CDR3 spells CAWRGGTPGQTQYF. DNA of the CDR3: TGTGCCTGGAGGGGAGGGACTCCCGGGCAGACCCAGTACTTC.